These 2 T cell receptor beta chains were all obtained from the same sample, sequenced in a study of blood T cell repertoires in COVID-19. The repertoire was sequenced with immunoSEQ multiplex PCR; TCRdb's copy has only in-frame clones and lacks some. Here the sample spans 200,000 to 250,000 clones, under 90% being singletons. Material: PBMCs or T cells enriched from blood (not recorded which). These TCRs come from a woman aged 55-69 years who had recovered from COVID-19.

There are a few counts of this clone. The gene calls are TRBV14 and TRBJ1-1; D is uncertain. V was shortened by 1 base and J by 0 bases, with 3 bases between the two germline ends. The CDR3 extends over 13 amino acids. Germline V lookup: CDR1 SGHDN, CDR2 FVKESK. CDR3 bases: TGTGCCAGCAGCCAAGCTTTGAACACTGAAGCTTTCTTT. Amino acids: CASSQALNTEAFF. The whole variable domain, filled in from reference TRBV14 and TRBJ1-1, reads EAGVTQFPSHSVIEKGQTVTLRCDPISGHDNLYWYRRVMGKEIKFLLHFVKESKQDESGMPNNRFLAERTGGTYSTLKVQPAELEDSGVYFCASSQALNTEAFFGQGTRLTVV.

This clone has a single count. V is TRBV7-2 and J is TRBJ2-5; 7 nucleotides match TRBD2. V shed 6 bases, J shed 3 bases, and the junction held 10 bases outside the gene matches. Germline V gene sequence: CDR1 SGHTA, CDR2 FQGNSA. The CDR3 covers 15 residues. The CDR3 bases are TGTGCCAGCAGGGGGACTTACGCGGGGGAAGAGACCCAGTACTTC. Translation gives CASRGTYAGEETQYF.